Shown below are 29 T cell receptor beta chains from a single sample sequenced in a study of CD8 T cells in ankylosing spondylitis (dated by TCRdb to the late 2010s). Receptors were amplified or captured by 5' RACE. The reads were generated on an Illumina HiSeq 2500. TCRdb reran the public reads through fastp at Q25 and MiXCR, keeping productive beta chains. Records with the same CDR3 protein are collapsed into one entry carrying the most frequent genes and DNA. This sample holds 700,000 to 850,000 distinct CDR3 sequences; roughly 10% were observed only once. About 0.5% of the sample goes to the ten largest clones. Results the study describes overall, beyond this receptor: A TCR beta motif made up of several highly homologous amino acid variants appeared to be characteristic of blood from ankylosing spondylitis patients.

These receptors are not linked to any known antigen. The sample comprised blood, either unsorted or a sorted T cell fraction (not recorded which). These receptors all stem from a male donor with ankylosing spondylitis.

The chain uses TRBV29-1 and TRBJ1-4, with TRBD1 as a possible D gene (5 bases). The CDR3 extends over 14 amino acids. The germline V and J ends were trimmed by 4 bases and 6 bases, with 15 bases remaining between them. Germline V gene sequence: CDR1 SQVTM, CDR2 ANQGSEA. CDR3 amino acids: CSVVEGLNHEKLFF. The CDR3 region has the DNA TGCAGCGTTGTAGAGGGGCTAAATCATGAAAAACTGTTTTTT.

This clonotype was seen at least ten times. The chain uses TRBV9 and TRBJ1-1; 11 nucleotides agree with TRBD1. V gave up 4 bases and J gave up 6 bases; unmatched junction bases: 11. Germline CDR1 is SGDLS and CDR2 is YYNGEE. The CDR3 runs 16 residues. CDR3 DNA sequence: TGTGCCAGCAGCTCCATCTCCGGGACAGGGGGGCCTGAAGCTTTCTTT. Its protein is CASSSISGTGGPEAFF.

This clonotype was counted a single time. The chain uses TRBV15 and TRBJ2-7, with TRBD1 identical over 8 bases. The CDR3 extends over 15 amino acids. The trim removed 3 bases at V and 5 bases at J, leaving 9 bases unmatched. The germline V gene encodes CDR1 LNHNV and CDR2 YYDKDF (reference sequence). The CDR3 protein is CATSRDWDRLHEQYF. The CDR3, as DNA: TGTGCCACCAGCAGGGACTGGGACAGGCTGCACGAGCAGTACTTC.

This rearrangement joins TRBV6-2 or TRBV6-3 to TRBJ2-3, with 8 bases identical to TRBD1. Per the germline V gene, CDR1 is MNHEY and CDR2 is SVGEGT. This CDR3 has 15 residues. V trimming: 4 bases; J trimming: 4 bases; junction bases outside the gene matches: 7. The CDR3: CASSLVQGVADTQYF. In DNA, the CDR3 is TGTGCCAGCAGTTTGGTACAGGGGGTTGCAGATACGCAGTATTTT.

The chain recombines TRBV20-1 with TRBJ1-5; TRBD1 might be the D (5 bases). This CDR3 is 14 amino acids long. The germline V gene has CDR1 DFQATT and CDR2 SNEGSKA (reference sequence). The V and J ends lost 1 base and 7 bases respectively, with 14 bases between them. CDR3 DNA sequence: TGCAGTGCTAGAGCGGGTCAGGGATTACAGCCCCAGCATTTT. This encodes CSARAGQGLQPQHF.

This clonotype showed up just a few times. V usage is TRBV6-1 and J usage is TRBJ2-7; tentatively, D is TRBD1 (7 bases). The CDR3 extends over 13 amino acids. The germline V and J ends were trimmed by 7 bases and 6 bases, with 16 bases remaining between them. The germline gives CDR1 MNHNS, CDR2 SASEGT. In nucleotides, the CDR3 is TGTGCCAGCACCCCAGGAGGGGGCGCCGAGCAGTACTTC. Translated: CASTPGGGAEQYF.

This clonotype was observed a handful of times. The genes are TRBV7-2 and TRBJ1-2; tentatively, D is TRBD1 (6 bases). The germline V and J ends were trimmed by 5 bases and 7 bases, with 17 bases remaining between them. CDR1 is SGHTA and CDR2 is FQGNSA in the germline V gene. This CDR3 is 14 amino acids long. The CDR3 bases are TGTGCCAGCAGCCCACGAGCAGGGGAAGGTGGCTACACCTTC. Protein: CASSPRAGEGGYTF.

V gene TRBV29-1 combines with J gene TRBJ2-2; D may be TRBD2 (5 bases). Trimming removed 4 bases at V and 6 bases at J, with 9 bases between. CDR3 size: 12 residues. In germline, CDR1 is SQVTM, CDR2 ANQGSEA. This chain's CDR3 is CSVVPRAGELFF. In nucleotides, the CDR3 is TGCAGCGTTGTACCGCGGGCCGGGGAGCTGTTTTTT.

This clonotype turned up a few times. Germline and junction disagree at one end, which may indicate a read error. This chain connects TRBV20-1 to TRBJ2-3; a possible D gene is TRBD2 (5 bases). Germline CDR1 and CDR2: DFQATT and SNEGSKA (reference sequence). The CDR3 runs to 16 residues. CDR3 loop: CCARDLGGWSTDTQYF. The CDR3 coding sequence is TGCTGTGCTAGAGATCTAGGCGGGTGGAGCACAGATACGCAGTATTTT.

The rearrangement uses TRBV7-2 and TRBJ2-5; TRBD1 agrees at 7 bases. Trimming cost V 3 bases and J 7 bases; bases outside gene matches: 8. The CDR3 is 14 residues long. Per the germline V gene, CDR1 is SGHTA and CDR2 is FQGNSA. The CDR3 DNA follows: TGTGCCAGCAGCTTTAGACAGGGAATTGTGACCCAGTACTTC. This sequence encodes CASSFRQGIVTQYF. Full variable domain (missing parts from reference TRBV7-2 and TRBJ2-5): GAGVSQSPSNKVTEKGKDVELRCDPISGHTALYWYRQSLGQGLEFLIYFQGNSAPDKSGLPSDRFSAERTGGSVSTLTIQRTQQEDSAVYLCASSFRQGIVTQYFGPGTRLLVL.

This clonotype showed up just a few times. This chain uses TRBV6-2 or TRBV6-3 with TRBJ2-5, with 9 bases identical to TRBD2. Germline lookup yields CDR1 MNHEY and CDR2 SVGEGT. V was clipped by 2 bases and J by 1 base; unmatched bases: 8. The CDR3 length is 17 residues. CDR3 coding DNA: TGTGCCAGCAGTTACAATTGGGCTAGCGGGACCCAAGAGACCCAGTACTTC. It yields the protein CASSYNWASGTQETQYF.

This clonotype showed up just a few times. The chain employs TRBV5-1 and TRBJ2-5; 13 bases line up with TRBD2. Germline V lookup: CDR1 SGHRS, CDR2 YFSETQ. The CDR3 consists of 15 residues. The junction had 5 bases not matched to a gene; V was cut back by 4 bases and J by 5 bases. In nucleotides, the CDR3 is TGCGCCAGCAGCACGGGACTAGCGGGGTTGGAGACCCAGTACTTC. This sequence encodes CASSTGLAGLETQYF.

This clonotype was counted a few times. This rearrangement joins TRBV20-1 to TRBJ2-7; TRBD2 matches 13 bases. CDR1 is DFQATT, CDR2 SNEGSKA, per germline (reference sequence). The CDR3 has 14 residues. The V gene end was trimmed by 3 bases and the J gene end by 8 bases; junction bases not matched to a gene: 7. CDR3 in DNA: TGCAGTGCTAGTGGCGGGACTAGCGGGGCTAAGCAGTACTTC. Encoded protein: CSASGGTSGAKQYF.

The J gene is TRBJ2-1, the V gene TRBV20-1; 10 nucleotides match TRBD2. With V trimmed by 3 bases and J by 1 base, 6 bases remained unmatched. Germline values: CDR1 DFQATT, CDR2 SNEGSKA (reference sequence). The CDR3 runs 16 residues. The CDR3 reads CSASVPGLASYNEQFF. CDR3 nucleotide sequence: TGCAGTGCTAGTGTCCCGGGACTAGCGTCCTACAATGAGCAGTTCTTC.

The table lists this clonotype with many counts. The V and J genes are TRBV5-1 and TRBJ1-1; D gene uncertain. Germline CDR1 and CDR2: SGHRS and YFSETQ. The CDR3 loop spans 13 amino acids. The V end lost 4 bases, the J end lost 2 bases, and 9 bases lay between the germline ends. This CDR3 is CASSEQTNTEAFF. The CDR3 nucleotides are TGCGCCAGCAGCGAACAGACTAACACTGAAGCTTTCTTT. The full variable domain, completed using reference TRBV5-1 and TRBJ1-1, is KAGVTQTPRYLIKTRGQQVTLSCSPISGHRSVSWYQQTPGQGLQFLFEYFSETQRNKGNFPGRFSGRQFSNSRSEMNVSTLELGDSALYLCASSEQTNTEAFFGQGTRLTVV.

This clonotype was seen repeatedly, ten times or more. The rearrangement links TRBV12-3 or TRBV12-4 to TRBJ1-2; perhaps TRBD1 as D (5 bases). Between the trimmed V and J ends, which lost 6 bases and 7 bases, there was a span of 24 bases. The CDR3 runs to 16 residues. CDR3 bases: TGTGCCAGCAGCGATTATGGGACGGCCATTCTGGCTGGCTACACCTTC. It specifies CASSDYGTAILAGYTF.

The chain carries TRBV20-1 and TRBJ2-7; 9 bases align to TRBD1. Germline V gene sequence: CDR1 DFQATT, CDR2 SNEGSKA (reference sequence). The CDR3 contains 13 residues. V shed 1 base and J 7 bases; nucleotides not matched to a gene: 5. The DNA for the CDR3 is TGCAGTGCTAGAGCACAGGGGGCGAGGGAGCAGTACTTC. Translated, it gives CSARAQGAREQYF.

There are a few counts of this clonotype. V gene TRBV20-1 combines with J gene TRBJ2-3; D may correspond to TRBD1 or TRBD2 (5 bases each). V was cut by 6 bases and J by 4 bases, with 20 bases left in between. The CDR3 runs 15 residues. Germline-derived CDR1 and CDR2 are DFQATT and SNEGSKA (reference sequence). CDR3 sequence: CSAATGTAGPDTQYF. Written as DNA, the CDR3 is TGCAGTGCGGCCACCGGGACGGCCGGACCAGATACGCAGTATTTT.

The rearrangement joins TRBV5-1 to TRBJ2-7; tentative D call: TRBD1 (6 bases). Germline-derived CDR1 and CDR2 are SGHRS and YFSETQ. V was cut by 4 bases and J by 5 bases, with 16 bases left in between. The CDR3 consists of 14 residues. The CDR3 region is CASSMSRGPHEQYF. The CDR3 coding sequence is TGCGCCAGCAGCATGAGCAGGGGACCCCACGAGCAGTACTTC.

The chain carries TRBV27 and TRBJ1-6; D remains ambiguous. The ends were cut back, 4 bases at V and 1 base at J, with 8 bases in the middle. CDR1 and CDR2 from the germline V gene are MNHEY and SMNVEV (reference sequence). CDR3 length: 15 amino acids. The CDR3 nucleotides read TGTGCCAGCAGTTCCAGCAGTTCCTATAATTCACCCCTCCACTTT. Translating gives CASSSSSSYNSPLHF.

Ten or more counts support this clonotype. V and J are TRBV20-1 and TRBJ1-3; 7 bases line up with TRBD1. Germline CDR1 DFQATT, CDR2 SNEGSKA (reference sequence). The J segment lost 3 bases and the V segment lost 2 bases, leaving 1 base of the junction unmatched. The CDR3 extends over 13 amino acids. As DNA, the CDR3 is TGCAGTGCTAGACAGGGGGGTGGAAACACCATATATTTT. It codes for CSARQGGGNTIYF.

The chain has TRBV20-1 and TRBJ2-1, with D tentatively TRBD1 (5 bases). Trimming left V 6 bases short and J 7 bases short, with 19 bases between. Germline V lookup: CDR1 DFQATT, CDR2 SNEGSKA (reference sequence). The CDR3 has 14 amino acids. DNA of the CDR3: TGCAGTGCGGCCCAGGGCCGCGGCGAAAATGAGCAGTTCTTC. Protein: CSAAQGRGENEQFF.

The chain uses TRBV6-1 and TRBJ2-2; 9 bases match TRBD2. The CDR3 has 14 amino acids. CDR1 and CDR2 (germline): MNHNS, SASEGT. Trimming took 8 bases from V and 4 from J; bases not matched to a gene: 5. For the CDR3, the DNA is TGTGCCAGCTGGCTAGCGGGGCCCACCGGGGAGCTGTTTTTT. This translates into CASWLAGPTGELFF.

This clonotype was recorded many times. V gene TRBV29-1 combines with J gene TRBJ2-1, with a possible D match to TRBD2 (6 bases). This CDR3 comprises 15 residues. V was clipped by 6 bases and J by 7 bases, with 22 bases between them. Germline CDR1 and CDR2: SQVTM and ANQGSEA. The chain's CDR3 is CSVPRTGAIDNEQFF. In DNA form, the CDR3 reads TGCAGCGTCCCCCGTACGGGAGCGATAGATAATGAGCAGTTCTTC.

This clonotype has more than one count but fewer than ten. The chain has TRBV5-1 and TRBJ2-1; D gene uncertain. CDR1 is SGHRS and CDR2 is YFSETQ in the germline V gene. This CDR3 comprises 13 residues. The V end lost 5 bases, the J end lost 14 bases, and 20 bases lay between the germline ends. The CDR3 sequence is CASRQPQDSREFF. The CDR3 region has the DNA TGCGCCAGCAGACAGCCCCAAGATAGTAGAGAGTTCTTC.

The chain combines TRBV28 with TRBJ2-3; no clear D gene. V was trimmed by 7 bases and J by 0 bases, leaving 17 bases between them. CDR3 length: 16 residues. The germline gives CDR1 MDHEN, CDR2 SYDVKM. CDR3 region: CASTPPLGGSTDTQYF. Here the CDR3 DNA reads TGTGCCAGCACCCCCCCCCTTGGCGGTAGCACAGATACGCAGTATTTT.

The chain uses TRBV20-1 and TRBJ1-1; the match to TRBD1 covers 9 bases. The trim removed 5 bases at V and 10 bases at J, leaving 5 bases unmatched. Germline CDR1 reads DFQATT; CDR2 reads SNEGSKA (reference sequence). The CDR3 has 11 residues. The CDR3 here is CSAPGQGRAFF. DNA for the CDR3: TGCAGTGCTCCAGGACAGGGGAGAGCTTTCTTT.

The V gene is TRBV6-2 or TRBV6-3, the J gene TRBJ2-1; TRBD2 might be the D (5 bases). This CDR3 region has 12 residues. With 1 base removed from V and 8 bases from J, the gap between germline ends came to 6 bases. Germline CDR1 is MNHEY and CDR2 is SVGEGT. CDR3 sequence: CASSYFGDEQFF. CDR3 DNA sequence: TGTGCCAGCAGTTACTTCGGGGATGAGCAGTTCTTC.

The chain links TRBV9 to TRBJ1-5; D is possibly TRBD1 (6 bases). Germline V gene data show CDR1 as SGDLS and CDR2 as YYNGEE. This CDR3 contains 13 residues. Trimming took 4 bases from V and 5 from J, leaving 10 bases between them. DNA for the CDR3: TGTGCCAGCAGCCCATGGACAGATCAGCCCCAGCATTTT. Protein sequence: CASSPWTDQPQHF.